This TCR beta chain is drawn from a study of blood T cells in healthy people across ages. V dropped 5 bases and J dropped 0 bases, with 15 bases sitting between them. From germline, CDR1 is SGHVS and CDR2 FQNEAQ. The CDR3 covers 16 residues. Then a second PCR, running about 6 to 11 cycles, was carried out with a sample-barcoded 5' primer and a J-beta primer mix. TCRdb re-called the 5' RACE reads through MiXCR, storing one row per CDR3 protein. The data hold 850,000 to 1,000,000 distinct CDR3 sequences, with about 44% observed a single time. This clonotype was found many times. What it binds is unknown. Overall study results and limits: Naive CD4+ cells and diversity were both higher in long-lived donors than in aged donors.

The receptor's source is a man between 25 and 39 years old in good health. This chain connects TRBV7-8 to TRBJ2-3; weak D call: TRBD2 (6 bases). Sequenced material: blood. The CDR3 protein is CASSTRPGRSTDTQYF. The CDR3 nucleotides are TGTGCCAGCAGCACCAGACCAGGGAGGAGCACAGATACGCAGTATTTT.